This passage covers 30 T cell receptor beta chains from one sample sequenced in a study of OX40 agonist ivuxolimab in advanced cancers. Assay used: immunoSEQ multiplex PCR; TCRdb lists only in-frame clones, some missing. The sample contains about 76,000 clones, approximately 87% of which appear only once. Material: CD4+ or CD8+ T cells sorted from blood, obtained in a trial of the OX40 agonist ivuxolimab. Source of these receptors: an adult with an advanced solid tumor such as melanoma, head and neck, liver or kidney cancer.

The rearrangement links TRBV18 to TRBJ2-7, with 7 bases aligning to TRBD1. The germline CDR1 and CDR2 sequences are KGHSH and LQKENI. This CDR3 spans 15 amino acids. V dropped 4 bases and J dropped 0; count of bases not matched to a gene: 6. This CDR3 reads CASSQLQGPSYEQYF. As DNA, the CDR3 is TGTGCCAGCTCACAGCTACAGGGGCCCTCCTACGAGCAGTACTTC.

The CDR3 sequence: CASSGRGHNRYSNQPQHF. The CDR3 DNA sequence: TGTGCCAGCAGTGGCAGGGGACACAACCGTTATAGCAATCAGCCCCAGCATTTT. The V call is TRBV28, the J call TRBJ1-5; tentative D call: TRBD1 (6 bases). The CDR3 is 18 residues long. Germline V gives CDR1 MDHEN, CDR2 SYDVKM. The V and J ends lost 5 bases and 0 bases respectively, with 20 bases between them.

V is TRBV2 and J is TRBJ2-1, with 7 bases fitting TRBD2. The germline V gene encodes CDR1 SNHLY and CDR2 FYNNEI. The CDR3 runs to 15 residues. V shed 3 bases and J 0 bases; nucleotides not matched to a gene: 2. CDR3 loop: CASSEGGSSYNEQFF. DNA for the CDR3: TGTGCCAGCAGTGAGGGCGGGAGCTCCTACAATGAGCAGTTCTTC.

The gene calls are TRBV5-5 and TRBJ2-3; 14 bases map to TRBD2. CDR3 length: 19 amino acids. Germline CDR1 SGHKS, CDR2 YYEKEE (reference sequence). Trimming cost V 2 bases and J 4 bases; bases outside gene matches: 12. The CDR3 sequence: CASSLTGLAGAGSADTQYF. The CDR3 DNA sequence: TGTGCCAGCAGCTTAACGGGACTAGCGGGAGCGGGATCGGCAGATACGCAGTATTTT.

The J gene is TRBJ2-1, the V gene TRBV6-6; no clear D. CDR3 length: 11 amino acids. Germline V gene data show CDR1 as MNHNY and CDR2 as SVGAGI (reference sequence). V gave up 2 bases and J gave up 10 bases, with 6 bases separating them. CDR3 DNA: TGTGCCAGCAGTTACATGGGCGAGCAGTTCTTC. This encodes CASSYMGEQFF.

The chain employs TRBV19 and TRBJ1-5; D uncertain. The germline V gene encodes CDR1 LNHDA and CDR2 SQIVND (reference sequence). The CDR3 sequence is 12 residues long. The V gene lost 7 bases and the J gene lost 0 bases, with 4 bases spanning the gap. The CDR3 protein is CASKASNQPQHF. The CDR3 coding sequence is TGTGCCAGTAAGGCTAGCAATCAGCCCCAGCATTTT.

This clone was counted only a few times. V usage is TRBV18 and J usage is TRBJ2-7; TRBD2 agrees at 11 bases. Germline V lookup: CDR1 KGHSH, CDR2 LQKENI. V gave up 5 bases and J gave up 7 bases; unmatched junction bases: 13. This CDR3 has 16 amino acids. This CDR3 reads CASSSFSGRAGGEQYF. As DNA, the CDR3 is TGTGCCAGCTCATCTTTTAGCGGGAGGGCTGGAGGGGAGCAGTACTTC.

The genes are TRBV11-3 and TRBJ2-3; either TRBD1 or TRBD2 may fit D (5 bases each). The CDR3 extends over 14 amino acids. CDR1 is SGHNT, CDR2 YENEEA, per germline. V was pared by 5 bases and J by 3 bases, with 12 bases between. In DNA, the CDR3 is TGTGCCAGCAGCCCTTGGGGGATTACAGATACGCAGTATTTT. Its protein product is CASSPWGITDTQYF.

The gene calls are TRBV7-6 and TRBJ1-1; no firm D call. Trimming pared 3 bases from V and 5 bases from J, leaving 10 bases between. Germline loops: CDR1 SGHVS, CDR2 FNYEAQ. The CDR3 totals 13 residues. CDR3 sequence reads: CASSFLDQTEAFF. Written as DNA, the CDR3 is TGTGCCAGCAGCTTCCTGGATCAAACTGAAGCTTTCTTT.

The chain's CDR3 is CASSLRDYLYNEQFF. The CDR3 DNA reads as TGTGCCAGCAGTTTAAGGGACTACCTCTACAATGAGCAGTTCTTC. The V gene is TRBV28, the J gene TRBJ2-1; 7 bases are shared with TRBD2. CDR1 is MDHEN, CDR2 SYDVKM, per germline. The CDR3 has 15 residues. V gave up 2 bases and J gave up 3 bases; unmatched junction bases: 4.

The CDR3 DNA is TGTGCCAGCAGACCCAGACAGGGCTCCCCGGGCGAGCAGTACTTC. This codes for CASRPRQGSPGEQYF. This chain joins TRBV28 and TRBJ2-7, with 7 bases lining up with TRBD1. Germline V gives CDR1 MDHEN, CDR2 SYDVKM. V shed 6 bases and J 6 bases; nucleotides not matched to a gene: 14. The CDR3 runs to 15 residues.

CDR3 coding DNA: TGTGCCAGCTCACCCCAGGGGGCAGATCAGCCCCAGCATTTT. It codes for CASSPQGADQPQHF. This chain joins TRBV18 and TRBJ1-5, with 8 bases matching TRBD1. Germline V gives CDR1 KGHSH, CDR2 LQKENI. The CDR3 contains 14 residues. Germline trimming cut 3 bases from V and 5 bases from J; bases unmatched to any gene: 3.

The CDR3 DNA reads TGTGCCTGGAGGGGACCGGGACTAGCGGGAGATTTAGAGACCCAGTACTTC. It is translated as CAWRGPGLAGDLETQYF. The chain is built from TRBV30 and TRBJ2-5; TRBD2 aligns across 14 bases. The CDR3 extends over 17 amino acids. CDR1 GTSNPN and CDR2 SVGIG come from the germline V gene (reference sequence). J gave up 4 bases and V 3 bases, and 10 bases lay outside the gene matches.

This sequence joins TRBV28 and TRBJ2-4, with no clear D. V lost 6 bases, J lost 0 bases, and 9 bases lay in between. The CDR3 runs to 14 residues. Germline CDR1 reads MDHEN; CDR2 reads SYDVKM. CDR3 nucleotides: TGTGCCAGCAGAGAAGGGCTAGCCAAAAACATTCAGTACTTC. Encoded protein: CASREGLAKNIQYF.

The chain is built from TRBV28 and TRBJ2-1, with 7 bases matching TRBD2. V trimming: 7 bases; J trimming: 4 bases; junction bases outside the gene matches: 4. Germline V gives CDR1 MDHEN, CDR2 SYDVKM. The CDR3 sequence is 13 residues long. CDR3 DNA: TGTGCCAGCATCCCGGGACTATACAATGAGCAGTTCTTC. Translating it yields CASIPGLYNEQFF.

The rearrangement joins TRBV5-6 to TRBJ2-7; D may match TRBD1 or TRBD2 (6 bases each). Germline V gives CDR1 SGHDT, CDR2 YYEEEE. Trimming took 4 bases from V and 3 from J, leaving 26 bases between them. This CDR3 region has 18 residues. The CDR3 is CASSPGAGLPAGFYEQYF. The DNA of the CDR3 is TGTGCCAGCAGCCCGGGGGCCGGACTTCCGGCGGGATTCTACGAGCAGTACTTC.

The gene calls are TRBV28 and TRBJ2-5; the D gene could be TRBD1 or TRBD2 (5 bases each). CDR3 length: 15 residues. V lost 5 bases to trimming and J lost 4 bases, with 17 bases between them. The germline gives CDR1 MDHEN, CDR2 SYDVKM. The CDR3 reads CASSPREGKGETQYF. The CDR3 bases are TGTGCCAGCAGTCCGCGCGAGGGGAAAGGAGAGACCCAGTACTTC.

The chain recombines TRBV15 with TRBJ1-5; 9 positions agree with TRBD1. This CDR3 spans 15 amino acids. Germline-derived CDR1 and CDR2 are LNHNV and YYDKDF (reference sequence). V was pared by 5 bases and J by 11 bases, with 13 bases of the junction left unmatched. The CDR3 reads CATSGGGTGRQSQHF. The CDR3 bases are TGTGCCACCAGCGGCGGAGGGACAGGGCGGCAGTCCCAGCATTTT.

The rearrangement uses TRBV6-5 and TRBJ2-1; tentatively, D is TRBD1 (6 bases). Per germline, CDR1 MNHEY and CDR2 SVGAGI. This CDR3 spans 15 amino acids. Trimming cost V 2 bases and J 8 bases, with 16 bases left between them. The CDR3 reads CASSYTDSRSHEQFF. CDR3 DNA: TGTGCCAGCAGTTACACGGACAGTCGATCCCATGAGCAGTTCTTC.

The chain couples TRBV11-1 to TRBJ2-7; 12 nucleotides line up with TRBD2. CDR3 length: 14 residues. After removal of 7 bases from V and 2 bases from J, the junction contained 3 bases not matched to a gene. CDR1 SGHAT and CDR2 FQDESV come from the germline V gene (reference sequence). CDR3 DNA: TGTGCCAGCACTAGGACTAGCGGGACCTACGAGCAGTACTTC. It is translated as CASTRTSGTYEQYF.

This clone was detected a few times. V is TRBV19 and J is TRBJ2-3; unclear D gene. The CDR3 is made up of 13 amino acids. The germline CDR1 and CDR2 sequences are LNHDA and SQIVND (reference sequence). The V gene lost 9 bases and the J gene lost 4 bases, with 14 bases spanning the gap. This CDR3 reads CASGRPSADTQYF. The CDR3 coding sequence is TGTGCCAGCGGACGGCCGTCGGCAGATACGCAGTATTTT.

This clone was recorded a few times. The V call is TRBV11-2, the J call TRBJ2-2; D remains unclear. V shed 1 base and J shed 2 bases, with 8 bases lying between them. Germline values: CDR1 SGHAT, CDR2 FQNNGV. The CDR3 is made up of 15 amino acids. For the CDR3, the DNA is TGTGCCAGCAGCTTAGTCCCCCAAAACACCGGGGAGCTGTTTTTT. Protein: CASSLVPQNTGELFF.

CDR3 DNA: TGCGCCAGCAGCCAGACCCCCCTAATATTGGCCGGAAACACCATATATTTT. This encodes CASSQTPLILAGNTIYF. The chain couples TRBV4-1 to TRBJ1-3, with D hard to call. This CDR3 is 17 amino acids long. Germline V gene lookup returns CDR1 MGHRA and CDR2 YSYEKL. Deletions cut 3 bases from V and 4 bases from J, with 19 bases between.

The V call is TRBV4-1, the J call TRBJ2-7; D is unclear. The V end lost 2 bases, the J end lost 5 bases, and 10 bases lay between the germline ends. Per germline, CDR1 MGHRA and CDR2 YSYEKL. The CDR3 runs to 13 residues. The CDR3 region is CASSQRPHDEQYF. Written as DNA, the CDR3 is TGCGCCAGCAGCCAACGACCGCACGACGAGCAGTACTTC.

This clone was recorded only once. This chain joins TRBV7-6 and TRBJ2-7, with D perhaps TRBD1 (5 bases). V was pared by 5 bases and J by 1 base, with 12 bases between. Germline V gene sequence: CDR1 SGHVS, CDR2 FNYEAQ. The CDR3 sequence is 14 residues long. The CDR3 region has the DNA TGTGCCAGCAGCCCGACAGACCCGTCCTACGAGCAGTACTTC. Amino acid sequence: CASSPTDPSYEQYF. Supplemented by reference TRBV7-6 and TRBJ2-7, the full variable domain reads GAGVSQSPRYKVTKRGQDVALRCDPISGHVSLYWYRQALGQGPEFLTYFNYEAQQDKSGLPNDRFSAERPEGSISTLTIQRTEQRDSAMYRCASSPTDPSYEQYFGPGTRLTVT.

This chain connects TRBV7-9 to TRBJ1-3; perhaps TRBD1 as D (6 bases). CDR1 SEHNR and CDR2 FQNEAQ come from the germline V gene (reference sequence). With 7 bases removed from V and 0 bases from J, the gap between germline ends came to 7 bases. This CDR3 spans 13 amino acids. The CDR3 DNA reads as TGTGCCAGCACGGACAGCTCTGGAAACACCATATATTTT. It codes for CASTDSSGNTIYF.

This rearrangement joins TRBV6-4 to TRBJ2-1; 13 bases map to TRBD2. J gave up 8 bases and V 8 bases, and 9 bases lay outside the gene matches. Germline V lookup: CDR1 MRHNA, CDR2 SNTAGT. The CDR3 has 15 residues. The CDR3 reads CASRPGTSGIDEQFF. CDR3 coding DNA: TGTGCCAGCCGCCCCGGGACTAGCGGGATTGATGAGCAGTTCTTC.

The chain joins TRBV28 to TRBJ2-2; D ambiguous. Germline V gives CDR1 MDHEN, CDR2 SYDVKM. The length of the CDR3 is 16 residues. Trimming removed 2 bases at V and 1 base at J, with 11 bases between. The CDR3, as DNA: TGTGCCAGCAGTTTACCCCACCTCATGAACACCGGGGAGCTGTTTTTT. Translated, it gives CASSLPHLMNTGELFF.

The chain joins TRBV5-1 to TRBJ2-5; TRBD2 aligns across 8 bases. From germline, CDR1 is SGHRS and CDR2 YFSETQ. With V trimmed by 4 bases and J by 5 bases, 13 bases remained unmatched. The CDR3 has 16 amino acids. In DNA form, the CDR3 reads TGCGCCAGCAGCCAAACTGGGACTAGTTTAACCGAGACCCAGTACTTC. Translating it yields CASSQTGTSLTETQYF.

This chain connects TRBV28 to TRBJ1-1; D is possibly TRBD1 (6 bases). The CDR3 runs to 16 residues. V lost 7 bases to trimming and J lost 0 bases, with 18 bases between them. Looked up from germline, CDR1 is MDHEN and CDR2 is SYDVKM. The CDR3 coding sequence is TGTGCCAGCATTCCCTCCTCGGGACATCTGAACACTGAAGCTTTCTTT. Its translation is CASIPSSGHLNTEAFF. The entire variable domain, with the rest obtained from reference TRBV28 and TRBJ1-1, is as follows: DVKVTQSSRYLVKRTGEKVFLECVQDMDHENMFWYRQDPGLGLRLIYFSYDVKMKEKGDIPEGYSVSREKKERFSLILESASTNQTSMYLCASIPSSGHLNTEAFFGQGTRLTVV.